This entry lists 16 T cell receptor beta chains sequenced from one sample in a study of cytomegalovirus exposure and HLA in healthy donors (dated 2017 in TCRdb). Libraries were prepared through the immunoSEQ multiplex PCR assay. A mixture of 60 forward primers for TCR Vbeta segments and 13 reverse primers for TCR Jbeta segments was used in the multiplex PCR. The source is immuneACCESS, and TCRdb retained only in-frame sequences with V and J called. Part of the clones is not carried over; for the studies checked, unresolved V genes explain less than half of this, and the remainder is unexplained. The sample records under 200,000 clones, over 75% of which are singletons. Roughly 0.5% of the sample goes to the ten largest clones. The sample consisted of PBMCs. The receptors derive from a woman in her fifties or sixties in good health and CMV-seronegative.

J is TRBJ2-7 and V is TRBV7-3, with TRBD2 matching 8 bases. In germline, CDR1 is SGHTA, CDR2 FQGTGA. V shed 2 bases and J 0 bases; nucleotides not matched to a gene: 6. The CDR3 covers 16 residues. DNA for the CDR3: TGTGCCAGCAGCTTAGCGAGCGGGAGCCCCTCCTACGAGCAGTACTTC. It encodes CASSLASGSPSYEQYF.

V usage is TRBV11-2 and J usage is TRBJ1-1; 10 bases are shared with TRBD1. CDR3 length: 14 amino acids. V lost 6 bases, J lost 4 bases, and 5 bases stayed unmatched. Germline V gene lookup returns CDR1 SGHAT and CDR2 FQNNGV. CDR3 DNA: TGTGCCAGCAGTCGGACAGGGGGTGGCACTGAAGCTTTCTTT. The encoded protein is CASSRTGGGTEAFF.

The genes are TRBV6-5 and TRBJ1-2, with D possibly TRBD1 on 6 matching bases. The germline CDR1 and CDR2 sequences are MNHEY and SVGAGI. The V gene lost 6 bases and the J gene lost 6 bases, with 14 bases spanning the gap. The CDR3 has 13 amino acids. This CDR3 reads CASSPTGNHGYTF. CDR3 bases: TGTGCCAGCAGCCCTACAGGGAACCATGGCTACACCTTC.

This clone was found a few times. The V gene is TRBV5-4, the J gene TRBJ2-1; D possibly corresponds to TRBD2 (5 bases). Germline assignment: CDR1 SGHNT and CDR2 YYREEE (reference sequence). CDR3 length: 15 amino acids. The germline V and J ends were trimmed by 8 bases and 4 bases, with 19 bases remaining between them. CDR3 sequence (DNA): TGTGCCAGTGGGCTAGGGAGCGGAGATTACAATGAGCAGTTCTTC. The encoded protein is CASGLGSGDYNEQFF.

The gene calls are TRBV28 and TRBJ1-5; D is ambiguous. The CDR3 sequence is 14 residues long. Trimming cost V 3 bases and J 0 bases, with 6 bases left between them. Germline V lookup: CDR1 MDHEN, CDR2 SYDVKM. CDR3: CASSFHSSNQPQHF. In nucleotides, the CDR3 is TGTGCCAGCAGTTTTCACAGTAGCAATCAGCCCCAGCATTTT.

In this sample, this clone turned up a few times. The chain is built from TRBV7-2 and TRBJ1-5, with D unresolved. Germline values: CDR1 SGHTA, CDR2 FQGNSA. The V and J ends lost 5 bases and 5 bases respectively, with 13 bases between them. The CDR3 has 14 amino acids. The CDR3 here is CASSLNGNYQPQHF. The CDR3 DNA sequence: TGTGCCAGCAGCCTTAACGGGAATTATCAGCCCCAGCATTTT.

This clone is a singleton in its sample. The V call is TRBV18, the J call TRBJ2-1; 7 nucleotides agree with TRBD2. There are 16 residues in the CDR3. Germline V gene sequence: CDR1 KGHSH, CDR2 LQKENI. V trimming: 0 bases; J trimming: 0 bases; junction bases outside the gene matches: 2. The CDR3 DNA follows: TGTGCCAGCTCACCACCTAGCGGGCGCTCCTACAATGAGCAGTTCTTC. This encodes CASSPPSGRSYNEQFF.

This rearrangement joins TRBV5-4 to TRBJ2-2; 12 bases fit TRBD2. The V segment lost 4 bases and the J segment 7 bases; nucleotides outside the gene matches: 8. CDR1 is SGHNT, CDR2 YYREEE, per germline (reference sequence). The CDR3 loop spans 16 amino acids. This CDR3 is CASSTLTSGRLGELFF. CDR3 coding DNA: TGTGCCAGCAGCACGCTGACTAGCGGGAGACTCGGGGAGCTGTTTTTT.

The rearrangement links TRBV10-3 to TRBJ2-3; 9 bases map to TRBD2. With V trimmed by 8 bases and J by 2 bases, 11 bases remained unmatched. This CDR3 spans 16 amino acids. CDR1 and CDR2 from the germline V gene are ENHRY and SYGVKD. Written as DNA, the CDR3 is TGTGCCATCTCTAAGGGGGCGGGAGGGAACACAGATACGCAGTATTTT. It yields the protein CAISKGAGGNTDTQYF.

In its sample, this clone was seen once. The chain employs TRBV7-2 and TRBJ1-6, with D unclear. The V and J ends lost 2 bases and 10 bases respectively, with 9 bases between them. The CDR3 has 13 amino acids. The germline V gene has CDR1 SGHTA and CDR2 FQGNSA. This CDR3 is CASSLLARSPLHF. The CDR3, as DNA: TGTGCCAGCAGCTTATTGGCCCGATCACCCCTCCACTTT.

The gene calls are TRBV28 and TRBJ2-4; 7 nucleotides align to TRBD2. Germline assignment: CDR1 MDHEN and CDR2 SYDVKM. The CDR3 length is 17 residues. V dropped 2 bases and J dropped 0; count of bases not matched to a gene: 7. The CDR3 bases are TGTGCCAGCAGTTTAAGGCGGGGAGGGATAGCCAAAAACATTCAGTACTTC. Residues: CASSLRRGGIAKNIQYF.

A single count supports this clone. DNA for the CDR3: TGTGCCAGCAGCTTACCAAGGGAGACTGAAGCTTTCTTT. Translation gives CASSLPRETEAFF. The V call is TRBV11-2, the J call TRBJ1-1; D ambiguous. The CDR3 has 13 amino acids. The germline V gene encodes CDR1 SGHAT and CDR2 FQNNGV. Trimming removed 2 bases at V and 5 bases at J, with 9 bases between.

The chain combines TRBV28 with TRBJ2-3; 13 positions match TRBD2. Germline V gives CDR1 MDHEN, CDR2 SYDVKM. This CDR3 has 16 amino acids. After removal of 4 bases from V and 3 bases from J, the junction contained 4 bases not matched to a gene. The chain's CDR3 is CASSSGGLAGTDTQYF. CDR3 coding DNA: TGTGCCAGCAGTTCTGGGGGACTAGCGGGAACAGATACGCAGTATTTT.

V gene TRBV7-2 combines with J gene TRBJ1-2, with D perhaps TRBD1 (5 bases). The ends were cut back, 5 bases at V and 4 bases at J, with 17 bases in the middle. CDR3 length equals 15 residues. Germline CDR1 is SGHTA and CDR2 is FQGNSA. The CDR3 reads CASSTRQFRGYGYTF. The CDR3 DNA reads as TGTGCCAGCAGCACCCGCCAATTTAGGGGCTATGGCTACACCTTC.

V gene TRBV5-1 combines with J gene TRBJ1-3; D is possibly TRBD1 (6 bases). The CDR3 is 15 residues long. The ends were cut back, 4 bases at V and 0 bases at J, with 11 bases in the middle. Looked up from germline, CDR1 is SGHRS and CDR2 is YFSETQ. CDR3 amino acids: CASSQDRNSGNTIYF. The CDR3 bases are TGCGCCAGCAGCCAAGACAGGAACTCTGGAAACACCATATATTTT.

This clone was found once. The chain joins TRBV15 to TRBJ2-7; 7 nucleotides match TRBD1. V dropped 5 bases and J dropped 3; count of bases not matched to a gene: 4. CDR3 length equals 13 residues. Looked up from germline, CDR1 is LNHNV and CDR2 is YYDKDF (reference sequence). The CDR3 region is CATSVRQGYEQYF. DNA for the CDR3: TGTGCCACCAGCGTAAGACAGGGCTACGAGCAGTACTTC.